The text below deals with one TCR beta chain. Its target is unknown. The protocol was immunoSEQ multiplex PCR, while the TCRdb copy is restricted to in-frame clones and leaves out a portion. The sample carries 30,000 or so clones, around 90% recorded once. Autoimmune disease history or systemic immunosuppression excluded patients. The data are from a study of OX40 agonist ivuxolimab in advanced cancers. Across the whole study: Of the participants, approximately 38% had some prior anti-PD-1, anti-PD-L1 or anti-CTLA-4 therapy, which was allowed.

General study results and limits: CD8+ T cells (on average) carried more expanded clones than CD4+ T cells. At 0.1 to 3.0 mg/kg, clonal expansion of CD4+ and CD8+ blood T cells had occurred by week 6.

V lost 7 bases and J lost 7; bases outside the gene matches: 14. This CDR3 is 15 amino acids long. Germline-derived CDR1 and CDR2 are WSHSY and SAAADI. The TCR originated in an adult with an advanced solid tumor such as melanoma, head and neck, liver or kidney cancer. The material sequenced was CD4+ or CD8+ T cells sorted from blood, taken in a trial of the OX40 agonist ivuxolimab. This rearrangement joins TRBV10-2 to TRBJ2-3, with 7 bases matching TRBD2. As DNA, the CDR3 is TGCGCCAGCACCCAAGAGGGAGGGACCGGCAATACGCAGTATTTT. Protein sequence: CASTQEGGTGNTQYF.